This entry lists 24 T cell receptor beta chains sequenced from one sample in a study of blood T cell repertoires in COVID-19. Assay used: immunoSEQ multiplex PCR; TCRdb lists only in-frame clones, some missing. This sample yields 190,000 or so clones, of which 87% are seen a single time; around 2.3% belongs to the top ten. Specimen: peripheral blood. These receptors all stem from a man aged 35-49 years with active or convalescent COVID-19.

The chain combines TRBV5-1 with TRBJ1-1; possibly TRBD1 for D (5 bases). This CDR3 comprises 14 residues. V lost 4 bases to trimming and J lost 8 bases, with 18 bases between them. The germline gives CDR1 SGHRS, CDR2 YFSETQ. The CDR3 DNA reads TGCGCCAGCAGCAGGAAGGGGAACGATCTAGAAGCTTTCTTT. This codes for CASSRKGNDLEAFF.

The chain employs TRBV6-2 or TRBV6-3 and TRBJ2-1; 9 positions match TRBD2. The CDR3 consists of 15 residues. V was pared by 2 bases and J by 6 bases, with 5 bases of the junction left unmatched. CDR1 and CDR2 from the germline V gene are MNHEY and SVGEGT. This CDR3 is CASSYVAGVTNEQFF. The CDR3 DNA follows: TGTGCCAGCAGTTACGTAGCGGGGGTGACCAATGAGCAGTTCTTC.

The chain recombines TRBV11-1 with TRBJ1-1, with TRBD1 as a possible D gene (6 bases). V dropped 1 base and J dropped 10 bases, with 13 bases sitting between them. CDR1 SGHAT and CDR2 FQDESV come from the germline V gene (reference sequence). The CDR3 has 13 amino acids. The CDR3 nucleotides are TGTGCCAGCAGCTTAGAGGGGGTCAGCGGAGCTTTCTTT. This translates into CASSLEGVSGAFF.

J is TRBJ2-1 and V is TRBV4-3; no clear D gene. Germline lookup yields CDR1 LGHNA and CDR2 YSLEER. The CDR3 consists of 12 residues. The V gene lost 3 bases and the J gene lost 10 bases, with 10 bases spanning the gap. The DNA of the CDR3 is TGCGCCAGCAGCCACTCCGGTCACGAGCAGTTCTTC. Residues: CASSHSGHEQFF.

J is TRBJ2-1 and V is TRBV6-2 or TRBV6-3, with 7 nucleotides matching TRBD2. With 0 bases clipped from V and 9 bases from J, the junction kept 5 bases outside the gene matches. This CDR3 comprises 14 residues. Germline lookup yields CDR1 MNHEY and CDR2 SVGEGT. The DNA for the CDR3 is TGTGCCAGCAGTTACTCGCGGGGGAAGGGTGAGCAGTTCTTC. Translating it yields CASSYSRGKGEQFF.

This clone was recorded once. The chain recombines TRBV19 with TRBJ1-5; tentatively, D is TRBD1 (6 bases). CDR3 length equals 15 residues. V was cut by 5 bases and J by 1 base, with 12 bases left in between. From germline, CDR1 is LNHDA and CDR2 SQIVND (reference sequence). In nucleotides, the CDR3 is TGTGCCAGTAGTTCAAAAGGGGGAAGCAATCAGCCCCAGCATTTT. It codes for CASSSKGGSNQPQHF.

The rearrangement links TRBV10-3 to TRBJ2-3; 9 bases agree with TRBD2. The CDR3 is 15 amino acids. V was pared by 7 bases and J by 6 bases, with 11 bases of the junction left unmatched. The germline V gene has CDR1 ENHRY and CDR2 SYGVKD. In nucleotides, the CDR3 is TGTGCCATCAACGACCCAGCGGGGGGCTTGGATACGCAGTATTTT. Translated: CAINDPAGGLDTQYF.

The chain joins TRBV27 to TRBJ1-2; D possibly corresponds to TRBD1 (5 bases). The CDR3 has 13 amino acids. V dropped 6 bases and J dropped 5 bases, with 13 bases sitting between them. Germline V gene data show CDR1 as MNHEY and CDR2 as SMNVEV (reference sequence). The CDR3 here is CASRPGGSYGYTF. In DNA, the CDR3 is TGTGCCAGCAGGCCTGGGGGGAGTTATGGCTACACCTTC.

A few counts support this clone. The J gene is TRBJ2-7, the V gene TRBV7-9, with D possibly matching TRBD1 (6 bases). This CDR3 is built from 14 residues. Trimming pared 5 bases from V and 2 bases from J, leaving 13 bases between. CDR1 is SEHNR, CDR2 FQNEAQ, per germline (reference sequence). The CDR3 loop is CASSPRTAPYEQYF. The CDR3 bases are TGTGCCAGCAGCCCGAGGACAGCCCCCTACGAGCAGTACTTC.

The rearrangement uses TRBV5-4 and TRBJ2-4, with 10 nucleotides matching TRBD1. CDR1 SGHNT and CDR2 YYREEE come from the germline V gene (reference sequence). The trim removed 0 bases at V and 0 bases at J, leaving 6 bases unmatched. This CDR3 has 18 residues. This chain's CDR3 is CASSLGDRGSVAKNIQYF. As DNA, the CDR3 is TGTGCCAGCAGCTTGGGGGACAGGGGATCTGTAGCCAAAAACATTCAGTACTTC.

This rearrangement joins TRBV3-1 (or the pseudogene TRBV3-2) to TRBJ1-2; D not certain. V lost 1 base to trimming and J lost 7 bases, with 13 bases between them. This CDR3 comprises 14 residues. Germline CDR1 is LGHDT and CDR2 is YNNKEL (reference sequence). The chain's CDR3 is CASSQGALSSGYTF. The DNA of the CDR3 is TGTGCCAGCAGCCAAGGGGCCCTGAGCAGTGGCTACACCTTC.

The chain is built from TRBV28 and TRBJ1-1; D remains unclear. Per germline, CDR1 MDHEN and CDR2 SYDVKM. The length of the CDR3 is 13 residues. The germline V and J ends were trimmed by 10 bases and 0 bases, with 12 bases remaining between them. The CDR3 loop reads CATGGPLNTEAFF. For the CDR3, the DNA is TGTGCCACAGGTGGGCCACTGAACACTGAAGCTTTCTTT.

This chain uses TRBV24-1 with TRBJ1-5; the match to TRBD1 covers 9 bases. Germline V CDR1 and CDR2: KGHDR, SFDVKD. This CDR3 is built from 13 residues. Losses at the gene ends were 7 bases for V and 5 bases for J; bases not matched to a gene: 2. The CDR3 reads CATSTGGYQPQHF. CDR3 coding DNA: TGTGCCACCAGCACAGGGGGCTATCAGCCCCAGCATTTT.

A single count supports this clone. This chain's CDR3 is CSASLVQGNSPLHF. DNA for the CDR3: TGCAGTGCTAGTTTGGTGCAGGGGAATTCACCCCTCCACTTT. This sequence joins TRBV20-1 and TRBJ1-6; weak D call: TRBD1 (6 bases). Germline V gene sequence: CDR1 DFQATT, CDR2 SNEGSKA (reference sequence). V lost 3 bases to trimming and J lost 7 bases, with 13 bases between them. The CDR3 totals 14 residues.

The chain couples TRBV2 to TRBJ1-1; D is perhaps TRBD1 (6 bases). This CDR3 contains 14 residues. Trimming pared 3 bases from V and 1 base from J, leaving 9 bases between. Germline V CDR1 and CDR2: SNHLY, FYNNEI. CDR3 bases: TGTGCCAGCAGTGACAGGGGAAGGAACACTGAAGCTTTCTTT. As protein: CASSDRGRNTEAFF. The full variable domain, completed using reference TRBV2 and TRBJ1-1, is EPEVTQTPSHQVTQMGQEVILRCVPISNHLYFYWYRQILGQKVEFLVSFYNNEISEKSEIFDDQFSVERPDGSNFTLKIRSTKLEDSAMYFCASSDRGRNTEAFFGQGTRLTVV.

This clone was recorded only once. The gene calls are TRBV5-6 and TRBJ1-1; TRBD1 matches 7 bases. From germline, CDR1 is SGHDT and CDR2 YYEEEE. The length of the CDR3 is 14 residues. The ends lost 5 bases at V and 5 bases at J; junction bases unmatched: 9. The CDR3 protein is CASRLQGMVTEAFF. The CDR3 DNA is TGTGCCAGCAGATTACAGGGGATGGTGACTGAAGCTTTCTTT. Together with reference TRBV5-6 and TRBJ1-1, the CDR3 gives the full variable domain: DAGVTQSPTHLIKTRGQQVTLRCSPKSGHDTVSWYQQALGQGPQFIFQYYEEEERQRGNFPDRFSGHQFPNYSSELNVNALLLGDSALYLCASRLQGMVTEAFFGQGTRLTVV.

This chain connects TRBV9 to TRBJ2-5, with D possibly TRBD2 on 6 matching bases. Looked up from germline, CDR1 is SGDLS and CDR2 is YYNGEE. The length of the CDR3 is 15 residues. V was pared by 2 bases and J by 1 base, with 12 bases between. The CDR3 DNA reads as TGTGCCAGCAGCGTCGGGAGTTTGTTCCAAGAGACCCAGTACTTC. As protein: CASSVGSLFQETQYF.

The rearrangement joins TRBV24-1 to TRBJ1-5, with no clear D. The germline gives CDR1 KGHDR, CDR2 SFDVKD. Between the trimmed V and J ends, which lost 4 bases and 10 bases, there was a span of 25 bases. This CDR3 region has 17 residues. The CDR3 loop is CATSEYQLGSPRRPQHF. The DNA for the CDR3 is TGTGCCACCAGTGAGTATCAATTGGGCAGCCCTCGGCGACCCCAGCATTTT.

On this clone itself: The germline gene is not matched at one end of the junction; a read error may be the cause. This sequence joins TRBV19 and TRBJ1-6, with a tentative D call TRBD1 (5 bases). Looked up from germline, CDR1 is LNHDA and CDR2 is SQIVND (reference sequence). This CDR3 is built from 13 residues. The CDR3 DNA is TGTGCAAGTAAGGCGGGGGTTAATTCACCCCTCCACTTT. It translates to CASKAGVNSPLHF.

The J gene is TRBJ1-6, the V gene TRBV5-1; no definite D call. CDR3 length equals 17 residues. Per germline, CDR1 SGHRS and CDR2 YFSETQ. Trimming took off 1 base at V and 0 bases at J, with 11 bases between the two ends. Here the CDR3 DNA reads TGCGCCAGCAGCTTGAAATCGGAGAGCTCCTATAATTCACCCCTCCACTTT. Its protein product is CASSLKSESSYNSPLHF.

In DNA, the CDR3 is TGTGCCAGCAGCGTAGTCGGCCAGGGAGGCTCACCCCTCCACTTT. Its translation is CASSVVGQGGSPLHF. The chain recombines TRBV9 with TRBJ1-6; D possibly corresponds to TRBD1 (5 bases). Trimming took 0 bases from V and 10 from J, leaving 14 bases between them. Germline-derived CDR1 and CDR2 are SGDLS and YYNGEE. This CDR3 is 15 amino acids long.

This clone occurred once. This CDR3 reads CASSLGTGGSAFF. In DNA, the CDR3 is TGCGCCAGCAGCTTAGGGACAGGAGGGTCGGCTTTCTTT. J is TRBJ1-1 and V is TRBV5-1; the match to TRBD1 covers 8 bases. V trimming: 2 bases; J trimming: 11 bases; junction bases outside the gene matches: 8. Germline V gene sequence: CDR1 SGHRS, CDR2 YFSETQ. The CDR3 has 13 residues. The whole variable domain, filled in from reference TRBV5-1 and TRBJ1-1, reads KAGVTQTPRYLIKTRGQQVTLSCSPISGHRSVSWYQQTPGQGLQFLFEYFSETQRNKGNFPGRFSGRQFSNSRSEMNVSTLELGDSALYLCASSLGTGGSAFFGQGTRLTVV.

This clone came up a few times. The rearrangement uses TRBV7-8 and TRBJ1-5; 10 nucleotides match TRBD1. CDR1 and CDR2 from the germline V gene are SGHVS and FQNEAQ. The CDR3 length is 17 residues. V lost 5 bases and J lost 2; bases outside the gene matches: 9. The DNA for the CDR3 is TGTGCCAGCAGCCCCCGGGACAGGGGAGGAGGCAATCAGCCCCAGCATTTT. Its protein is CASSPRDRGGGNQPQHF.

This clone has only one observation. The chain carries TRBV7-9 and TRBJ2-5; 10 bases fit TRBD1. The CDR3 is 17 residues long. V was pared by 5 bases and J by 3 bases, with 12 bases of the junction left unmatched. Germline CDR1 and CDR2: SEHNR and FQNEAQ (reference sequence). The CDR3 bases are TGTGCCAGCAGCCCACGGACAGGGGGTAGTTTTAAAGAGACCCAGTACTTC. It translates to CASSPRTGGSFKETQYF. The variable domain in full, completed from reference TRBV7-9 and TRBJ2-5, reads DTGVSQNPRHKITKRGQNVTFRCDPISEHNRLYWYRQTLGQGPEFLTYFQNEAQLEKSRLLSDRFSAERPKGSFSTLEIQRTEQGDSAMYLCASSPRTGGSFKETQYFGPGTRLLVL.